These 2 T cell receptor beta chains share one sample of origin, sequenced in a study of T cells in Graves' hyperthyroidism and ophthalmopathy. Researchers took RNA transcripts and amplified the TCR beta CDR3 regions from them. A set of HTBI primers served as the primers for a first-round RT-PCR of the TCR CDR3. TCRdb ran MiXCR on the multiplex PCR reads and lists one entry per CDR3 protein. The data show about 130,000 distinct CDR3 sequences, roughly a fifth seen once. Sample: blood. These receptors came from a woman aged 45-60 years with Graves' hyperthyroidism that later progressed to Graves' ophthalmopathy.

This clonotype was picked up many times. The rearrangement links TRBV20-1 to TRBJ2-5; 7 bases are shared with TRBD2. Germline V lookup: CDR1 DFQATT, CDR2 SNEGSKA (reference sequence). Trimming at V came to 0 bases and at J to 3 bases, leaving 13 bases not matched to a gene. The CDR3 is made up of 17 amino acids. In DNA form, the CDR3 reads TGCAGTGCTAGAGACAACCTGGAGGCGGGAGTCAAAGAGACCCAGTACTTC. Amino acids: CSARDNLEAGVKETQYF.

This clonotype occurred many times. This sequence joins TRBV6-1 and TRBJ1-1; TRBD1 aligns across 7 bases. This CDR3 has 13 amino acids. Trimming cost V 5 bases and J 7 bases; bases outside gene matches: 7. The germline CDR1 and CDR2 sequences are MNHNS and SASEGT. The CDR3 DNA sequence: TGTGCCAGCAGTTCTCAGGGGGGCAGTGAAGCTTTCTTT. Translated: CASSSQGGSEAFF.